Presented here are 16 T cell receptor beta chains from one specimen sequenced in a study of T-cell reconstitution after alpha-beta-depleted transplantation in children listed by TCRdb under 2016. Libraries were constructed by PCR. Instrument on record: Illumina HiSeq 2500. Molecular barcoding was employed in the preparation of TCR libraries, with unique molecular identifiers being used to normalize TCRbeta repertoire quantification. The raw public data were reprocessed by TCRdb itself: fastp quality trimming at Q25, MiXCR clonotype calling, in-frame beta chains only. Each CDR3 protein gets just one entry, which takes the most common genes and DNA from the rows behind it. This sample gives about a million distinct CDR3 sequences in total; around 30% of them show up just once. The leading ten clones occupy 28% of the sample. In light of the paper, this sample's treatment or condition label describes: allogeneic hematopoietic cell transplantation with graft depleted of TCRalphabeta T cells and CD19 B cells.

Here the sequenced sample was PBMCs, mostly from graft donor cells, taken 360 days after TCRalphabeta/CD19-depleted stem cell transplant. The receptors were sampled from a boy younger than two who had a stem cell transplant for SCID, so the T cells may come from the graft donor.

As regards this clonotype: Just one base apart from a much larger clone, this may be a read error. The gene calls are TRBV3-1 and TRBJ2-1, with D perhaps being TRBD1 or TRBD2 (6 bases each). The CDR3 sequence is 17 residues long. Germline V CDR1 and CDR2: LGHDT, YNNKEL (reference sequence). The CDR3 protein is CASSQGSRGSRDNEEFF. The CDR3 DNA follows: TGTGCCAGCAGCCAAGGGTCGCGGGGTAGTAGGGACAATGAGGAGTTCTTC.

The rearrangement links TRBV15 to TRBJ1-4, with D hard to call. The germline V and J ends were trimmed by 0 bases and 8 bases, with 7 bases remaining between them. CDR3 length: 13 amino acids. Germline CDR1 and CDR2: LNHNV and YYDKDF (reference sequence). The CDR3 nucleotides read TGTGCCACCAGCAGAGAGCGCTGGGAAAAACTGTTTTTT. It translates to CATSRERWEKLFF. Variable domain in full (rest from reference TRBV15 and TRBJ1-4): DAMVIQNPRYQVTQFGKPVTLSCSQTLNHNVMYWYQQKSSQAPKLLFHYYDKDFNNEADTPDNFQSRRPNTSFCFLDIRSPGLGDTAMYLCATSRERWEKLFFGSGTQLSVL.

This clonotype has only one observation. The chain recombines TRBV24-1 with TRBJ2-1; D call uncertain. This CDR3 region has 14 residues. The germline V and J ends were trimmed by 7 bases and 0 bases, with 9 bases remaining between them. The V gene's germline CDR1 is KGHDR and CDR2 SFDVKD. CDR3 sequence (DNA): TGTGCCACCAGCCCAGAAAACTCCTACAATGAGCAGTTCTTC. As protein: CATSPENSYNEQFF.

The J gene is TRBJ2-3, the V gene TRBV2; D perhaps matches TRBD2 (6 bases). The CDR3 loop spans 16 amino acids. The ends were cut back, 7 bases at V and 2 bases at J, with 19 bases in the middle. The germline CDR1 and CDR2 sequences are SNHLY and FYNNEI. CDR3 amino acids: CASTPGTPTSTDTQYF. The CDR3 DNA is TGTGCCAGCACCCCCGGGACTCCAACATCCACAGATACGCAGTATTTT. Combining the CDR3 with reference TRBV2 and TRBJ2-3 gives the whole variable domain EPEVTQTPSHQVTQMGQEVILRCVPISNHLYFYWYRQILGQKVEFLVSFYNNEISEKSEIFDDQFSVERPDGSNFTLKIRSTKLEDSAMYFCASTPGTPTSTDTQYFGPGTRLTVL.

The table lists this clonotype with a few counts. The CDR3 bases are TGTGCCAGCAGCAATCCCGTCGGCGCTGAAGCTTTCTTT. It specifies CASSNPVGAEAFF. V and J are TRBV5-5 and TRBJ1-1; no clear D. CDR3 length: 13 amino acids. The V gene's germline CDR1 is SGHKS and CDR2 YYEKEE (reference sequence). V gave up 4 bases and J gave up 6 bases, with 13 bases separating them.

V and J are TRBV24-1 and TRBJ2-5; a possible D gene is TRBD1 (6 bases). The V and J ends lost 1 base and 10 bases respectively, with 9 bases between them. The length of the CDR3 is 12 residues. Per the germline V gene, CDR1 is KGHDR and CDR2 is SFDVKD. The CDR3 DNA follows: TGTGCCACCAGTGATTTCCACAGGGTCCAGTACTTC. Encoded protein: CATSDFHRVQYF.

V gene TRBV20-1 combines with J gene TRBJ2-3; 14 nucleotides line up with TRBD2. Germline-derived CDR1 and CDR2 are DFQATT and SNEGSKA (reference sequence). The V and J ends lost 2 bases and 4 bases, in that order; junction bases with no gene match: 8. The CDR3 totals 17 residues. The CDR3 DNA reads as TGCAGTGCTAGATTACCGGGACTAGCGGGGGAGGCAGATACGCAGTATTTT. It is translated as CSARLPGLAGEADTQYF.

This clonotype was recorded a few times. The chain couples TRBV10-3 to TRBJ2-7, with 10 bases fitting TRBD1. The CDR3 runs to 15 residues. Unmatched junction bases numbered 4, after V lost 5 bases and J lost 0 bases. Germline lookup yields CDR1 ENHRY and CDR2 SYGVKD. The CDR3 region is CAISPGTGVSYEQYF. DNA of the CDR3: TGTGCCATCAGTCCGGGGACAGGGGTCTCCTACGAGCAGTACTTC.

The V call is TRBV7-8, the J call TRBJ1-1; D not certain. CDR1 is SGHVS, CDR2 FQNEAQ, per germline. The CDR3 extends over 13 amino acids. Trimming left V 2 bases short and J 3 bases short, with 7 bases between. The CDR3 DNA is TGTGCCAGCAGCTTATATTACGACACTGAAGCTTTCTTT. Its protein product is CASSLYYDTEAFF. The full variable domain, its missing parts supplied by reference TRBV7-8 and TRBJ1-1, is GAGVSQSPRYKVAKRGQDVALRCDPISGHVSLFWYQQALGQGPEFLTYFQNEAQLDKSGLPSDRFFAERPEGSVSTLKIQRTQQEDSAVYLCASSLYYDTEAFFGQGTRLTVV.

This chain connects TRBV7-9 to TRBJ2-5; 8 bases map to TRBD1. Germline V gene lookup returns CDR1 SEHNR and CDR2 FQNEAQ (reference sequence). V was clipped by 7 bases and J by 5 bases; unmatched bases: 9. The CDR3 spans 14 residues. CDR3 in amino acids: CASTLGQGWETQYF. In nucleotides, the CDR3 is TGTGCCAGCACCCTTGGACAGGGTTGGGAGACCCAGTACTTC.

The chain uses TRBV29-1 and TRBJ2-3; TRBD2 is a possible D gene (6 bases). V was shortened by 7 bases and J by 0 bases, with 14 bases between the two germline ends. This CDR3 has 14 residues. Germline loops: CDR1 SQVTM, CDR2 ANQGSEA. The CDR3 nucleotides read TGCAGCGGTCGTAGCGGACCTAGCACAGATACGCAGTATTTT. The encoded protein is CSGRSGPSTDTQYF.

In this sample, this clonotype turned up a few times. This chain links TRBV10-3 with TRBJ2-1; D is perhaps TRBD1 (6 bases). The germline V gene has CDR1 ENHRY and CDR2 SYGVKD. This CDR3 is built from 15 residues. V was pared by 6 bases and J by 7 bases, with 19 bases between. The CDR3, as DNA: TGTGCCATCAGCGGCCCCCAGGGGCCGAGGAATGAGCAGTTCTTC. It is translated as CAISGPQGPRNEQFF.

The V and J genes are TRBV3-1 and TRBJ1-4; D might be TRBD1 (5 bases). CDR3 length: 15 residues. The V gene lost 2 bases and the J gene lost 5 bases, with 12 bases spanning the gap. Germline assignment: CDR1 LGHDT and CDR2 YNNKEL (reference sequence). CDR3 amino acids: CASSQSGGYNEKLFF. The CDR3 coding sequence is TGTGCCAGCAGCCAATCCGGGGGGTACAATGAAAAACTGTTTTTT.

The chain combines TRBV4-2 with TRBJ1-1, with TRBD1 matching over 7 bases. Germline loops: CDR1 LGHNA, CDR2 YNFKEQ. The CDR3 sequence is 17 residues long. V lost 0 bases and J lost 1; bases outside the gene matches: 8. CDR3 DNA: TGTGCCAGCAGCCAAGAAGTCCGGGACAGAGGGAACACTGAAGCTTTCTTT. It specifies CASSQEVRDRGNTEAFF.

The sample holds a few counts of this clonotype. The V and J genes are TRBV5-1 and TRBJ2-5; D unclear. The CDR3 is 13 amino acids. V lost 4 bases and J lost 5, with 12 bases in between. Germline CDR1 and CDR2: SGHRS and YFSETQ. The CDR3 DNA follows: TGCGCCAGCAGCCCAGACCTAGGGGAGACCCAGTACTTC. Its protein is CASSPDLGETQYF.

This clonotype was counted only a few times. The chain combines TRBV11-2 with TRBJ2-7, with unresolved D. The germline V gene encodes CDR1 SGHAT and CDR2 FQNNGV. Trimming took 5 bases from V and 6 from J, leaving 11 bases between them. This CDR3 spans 12 amino acids. The CDR3 DNA sequence: TGTGCCAGCAGCCACCCCCCGGGCGAGCAGTACTTC. Translation: CASSHPPGEQYF.